One and the same sample provided the 16 T cell receptor beta chains below, sequenced in a study of tumor-infiltrating lymphocytes in primary liver carcinoma. Synthesis of TCR beta cDNA was carried out from 500 ng total RNA with a constant-region primer. A slightly modified ARM-PCR protocol with three nested multiplex PCR rounds produced these TCR beta libraries. The first two PCR rounds used TRBV1-TRBV30 primers with a Cbeta primer, nine to ten cycles each. In TCRdb, the multiplex PCR reads were re-called with MiXCR into one record per CDR3 protein. In the table there are under 200,000 distinct CDR3 sequences, about 61% of which are singletons. Germline DNA was also extracted, with blood RNA taken from unsorted whole blood. Sequenced input: peripheral blood. All receptors derive from an older woman with primary liver carcinoma and hepatitis B virus infection.

CDR3: CASLASLGMNTEAFF. In DNA, the CDR3 is TGTGCCAGCTTAGCGTCCCTAGGCATGAACACTGAAGCTTTCTTT. The rearrangement links TRBV6-5 to TRBJ1-1; no clear D gene. Germline lookup yields CDR1 MNHEY and CDR2 SVGAGI. Trimming removed 8 bases from V and 0 bases from J, with 16 bases in between. The CDR3 is 15 residues long.

This chain connects TRBV24-1 to TRBJ2-2, with 10 positions matching TRBD1. The CDR3 is 17 residues long. Germline CDR1 KGHDR, CDR2 SFDVKD. Trimming took 3 bases from V and 5 from J; bases not matched to a gene: 8. DNA for the CDR3: TGTGCCACCAGTGATCCCAGACAGGGGGCTGGGACCGGGGAGCTGTTTTTT. Residues: CATSDPRQGAGTGELFF.

As for this clonotype: One end of the junction varies from germline; a read error may be responsible. This rearrangement joins TRBV11-2 to TRBJ2-5; 11 bases line up with TRBD2. This CDR3 has 16 amino acids. CDR1 SGHAT and CDR2 FQNNGV come from the germline V gene. Here the CDR3 DNA reads TGTGCTAGCAGCTTGGCCATACTAGCGGGAGCAGAGACCCAGTACTTC. This gives the protein CASSLAILAGAETQYF. The variable domain in full, with the rest retrieved from reference TRBV11-2 and TRBJ2-5, is EAGVAQSPRYKIIEKRQSVAFWCNPISGHATLYWYQQILGQGPKLLIQFQNNGVVDDSQLPKDRFSAERLKGVDSTLKIQPAKLEDSAVYLCASSLAILAGAETQYFGPGTRLLVL.

This clonotype was seen just once. The V and J genes are TRBV11-2 and TRBJ2-3; D unclear. The CDR3 length is 14 residues. Looked up from germline, CDR1 is SGHAT and CDR2 is FQNNGV. DNA for the CDR3: TGTGCTAACAGCTTACTCGTCGGCACAGATACGCAGTATTTT. This translates into CANSLLVGTDTQYF.

Remarks on this clonotype: This may be a read error, as it is one base from a much larger clone. The V call is TRBV5-4, the J call TRBJ2-1; tentatively, D is TRBD1 or TRBD2 (6 bases each). CDR1 SGHNT and CDR2 YYREEE come from the germline V gene (reference sequence). The CDR3 extends over 14 amino acids. In nucleotides, the CDR3 is TGTGTCAGCAGCTCACCCGGGGGCCACAATGAGCAGTTCTTC. Protein sequence: CVSSSPGGHNEQFF.

Turning to this clonotype: A much bigger clone sits one base away, suggesting this may be a read error. The genes are TRBV6-1 and TRBJ1-5, with 7 bases aligning to TRBD1. Germline lookup yields CDR1 MNHNS and CDR2 SASEGT. The CDR3 has 16 residues. V dropped 6 bases and J dropped 0; count of bases not matched to a gene: 8. The CDR3 reads CASRQDRCYSNQPQHF. CDR3 coding DNA: TGTGCCAGCAGACAGGACAGGTGTTATAGCAATCAGCCCCAGCATTTT.

On this clonotype: Relative to the germline gene, one junction end is altered; a read error may explain this. This chain connects TRBV11-3 to TRBJ2-5; D is perhaps TRBD1 (6 bases). The CDR3 is made up of 13 amino acids. The V gene's germline CDR1 is SGHNT and CDR2 YENEEA. CDR3: CASCLGQIGTQYF. The CDR3 nucleotides are TGTGCCAGCTGCTTAGGACAGATCGGGACCCAGTACTTC.

This clonotype is a singleton in its sample. This may stem from a read error, because a much larger clone lies one nucleotide away. The V and J genes are TRBV6-5 and TRBJ1-2; the match to TRBD1 covers 8 bases. The germline CDR1 and CDR2 sequences are MNHEY and SVGAGI. This CDR3 region has 17 residues. The CDR3: CANSYSRTGSNHYGYTF. CDR3 DNA: TGTGCCAACAGTTACTCTCGGACAGGGTCGAACCACTATGGCTACACCTTC.

About this clonotype: At one boundary the junction diverges from the germline segment, which might be a read error. The chain links TRBV6-6 to TRBJ1-1; unclear D gene. The CDR3 contains 17 residues. Germline assignment: CDR1 MNHNY and CDR2 SVGAGI (reference sequence). CDR3 in DNA: TGTGCCAGCAGTTACTCGAGGGAAGGGAGAAGGGCCACTGAACCTTTATTT. This codes for CASSYSREGRRATEPLF.

In this sample, this clonotype turned up many times. This sequence joins TRBV6-6 and TRBJ2-3; 9 bases line up with TRBD2. The V segment lost 4 bases and the J segment 5 bases; nucleotides outside the gene matches: 7. In germline, CDR1 is MNHNY, CDR2 SVGAGI (reference sequence). The CDR3 has 15 amino acids. The CDR3 loop reads CASSSQREVRDTQYF. CDR3 nucleotide sequence: TGTGCCAGCAGTTCGCAGCGGGAGGTGAGAGATACGCAGTATTTT.

This clonotype was seen only a few times. V is TRBV14 and J is TRBJ2-3; D is perhaps TRBD1 or TRBD2 (6 bases each). CDR1 SGHDN and CDR2 FVKESK come from the germline V gene. The V end was cut by 0 bases, the J end by 10 bases, with 23 bases between. The CDR3 covers 17 residues. This CDR3 is CASSQERNRAPGGSQYF. The CDR3 DNA reads as TGTGCCAGCAGCCAAGAGCGTAACAGGGCCCCCGGGGGATCGCAGTATTTT.

Of note for this clonotype: The CDR3 end shows no conserved phenylalanine or tryptophan, and so a read error is likely. The chain uses TRBV5-8 and TRBJ1-5, with no clear D. Per germline, CDR1 SGHTS and CDR2 YDEGEE. The CDR3 covers 15 residues. V lost 1 base and J lost 7, with 15 bases in between. The CDR3 is CASSLKRMLSQPQHI. In DNA, the CDR3 is TGTGCCAGCAGCTTGAAACGGATGTTAAGCCAGCCCCAGCATATT.

V and J are TRBV7-9 and TRBJ1-5; D call uncertain. Trimming shortened V by 5 bases and J by 16 bases, and 21 bases separated the two germline ends. Germline assignment: CDR1 SEHNR and CDR2 FQNEAQ (reference sequence). There are 13 residues in the CDR3. CDR3 amino acids: CASSQDSNQPYHF. The CDR3 nucleotides are TGTGCCAGCAGCCAGGATAGCAATCAGCCCTATCATTTT.

A note on this clonotype: This may arise from a read error, as a much more abundant clone is one base away. This rearrangement joins TRBV5-1 to TRBJ2-7; possible D gene TRBD2, 6 bases. Germline assignment: CDR1 SGHRS and CDR2 YFSETQ. This CDR3 comprises 14 residues. DNA for the CDR3: TGCGCCGGCAGCTTGGGACTCAGAGACTACGAGCAGTACTTC. This sequence encodes CAGSLGLRDYEQYF.

In regard to this clonotype: Being one base from a much bigger clone, this may be a read error. The V call is TRBV5-1, the J call TRBJ2-7, with 10 bases identical to TRBD2. V trimming: 2 bases; J trimming: 3 bases; junction bases outside the gene matches: 14. This CDR3 has 18 amino acids. Germline V gene lookup returns CDR1 SGHRS and CDR2 YFSETQ. The CDR3 coding sequence is TGCGCCAGCAGCTTCAGCCACGTTAGCGGGAGGATCTACTACGAGCAGTACTTC. Its protein is CASSFSHVSGRIYYEQYF. The whole variable domain, filled in from reference TRBV5-1 and TRBJ2-7, reads KAGVTQTPRYLIKTRGQQVTLSCSPISGHRSVSWYQQTPGQGLQFLFEYFSETQRNKGNFPGRFSGRQFSNSRSEMNVSTLELGDSALYLCASSFSHVSGRIYYEQYFGPGTRLTVT.

Comment on this clonotype: It may be a read error: a sequence one base away is much more abundant. J is TRBJ1-1 and V is TRBV7-9, with D uncertain. This CDR3 region has 14 residues. V lost 3 bases to trimming and J lost 4 bases, with 12 bases between them. CDR1 is SEHNR and CDR2 is FQNEAQ in the germline V gene (reference sequence). CDR3 in DNA: TGTGCCAGCAGCTTGGTGGGGAGTGGCACTGAAGCTTTCTTT. Its protein product is CASSLVGSGTEAFF.